This TCR beta chain was identified in a study of OX40 agonist ivuxolimab in advanced cancers. CDR1 LNHDA and CDR2 SQIVND come from the germline V gene (reference sequence). This CDR3 comprises 18 residues. V was shortened by 3 bases and J by 0 bases, with 17 bases between the two germline ends. Systemic immunosuppression or autoimmune disease history was grounds to exclude patients. Sampling times: baseline, cycle 4 day 1, cycle 7 day 1. Assay used: immunoSEQ multiplex PCR; TCRdb lists only in-frame clones, some missing. Counted here are tens of thousands of clones, more than 70% occurring once; the ten biggest clones make up roughly 0.67%.

The starting material was CD4+ or CD8+ T cells sorted from blood, obtained in a trial of the OX40 agonist ivuxolimab. This chain joins TRBV19 and TRBJ2-2; D might be TRBD2 (5 bases). The sequence was collected from an adult with an advanced solid tumor such as melanoma, head and neck, liver or kidney cancer. The CDR3 region is CASSILMEVFANTGELFF. The CDR3 DNA sequence: TGTGCCAGTAGTATTCTAATGGAGGTATTCGCGAACACCGGGGAGCTGTTTTTT. The full variable domain, with the rest looked up from reference TRBV19 and TRBJ2-2, is DGGITQSPKYLFRKEGQNVTLSCEQNLNHDAMYWYRQDPGQGLRLIYYSQIVNDFQKGDIAEGYSVSREKKESFPLTVTSAQKNPTAFYLCASSILMEVFANTGELFFGEGSRLTVL.